The clone carrying this TCR beta chain occurred a few times. Germline V CDR1 and CDR2: MNHEY, SMNVEV (reference sequence). The CDR3 length is 16 residues. J was trimmed by 7 bases and V by 6 bases; bases with no gene match: 9. This sample was taken from a study of blood T cell repertoires in COVID-19. In the study overall: Both acute and convalescent COVID-19 samples were obtained from the United States, Italy and Spain. Sources were T cells, B-cell-depleted T cells, or PBMCs; the material itself was cDNA or gDNA.

The repertoire was sequenced with immunoSEQ multiplex PCR; TCRdb's copy has only in-frame clones and lacks some. The data hold about 75,000 clones, with more than 65% observed a single time. The TCR comes from a woman aged 80 or over with active or convalescent COVID-19. The rearrangement joins TRBV27 to TRBJ2-1; 13 positions match TRBD2. Sequenced: peripheral blood. CDR3 bases: TGTGCCAGCAGCCAAAGGCGGACTAGCGGGGGAAATGAGCAGTTCTTC. Its protein product is CASSQRRTSGGNEQFF.